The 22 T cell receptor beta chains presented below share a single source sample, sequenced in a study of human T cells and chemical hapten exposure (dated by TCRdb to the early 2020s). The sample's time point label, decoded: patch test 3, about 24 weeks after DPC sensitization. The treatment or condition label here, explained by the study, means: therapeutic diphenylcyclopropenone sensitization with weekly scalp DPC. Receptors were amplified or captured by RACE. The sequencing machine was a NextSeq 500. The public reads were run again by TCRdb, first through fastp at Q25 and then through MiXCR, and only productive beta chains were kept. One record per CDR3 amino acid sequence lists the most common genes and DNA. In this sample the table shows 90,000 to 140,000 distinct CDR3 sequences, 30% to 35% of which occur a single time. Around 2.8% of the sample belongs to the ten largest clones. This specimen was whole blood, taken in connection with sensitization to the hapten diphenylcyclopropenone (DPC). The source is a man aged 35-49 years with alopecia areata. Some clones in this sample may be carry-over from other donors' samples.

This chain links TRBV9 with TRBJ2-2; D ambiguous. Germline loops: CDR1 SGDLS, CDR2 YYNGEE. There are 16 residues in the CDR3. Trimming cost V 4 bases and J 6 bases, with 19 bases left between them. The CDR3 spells CASSPQTSDYPGELFF. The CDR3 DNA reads TGTGCCAGCAGCCCACAAACCTCTGATTATCCCGGGGAGCTGTTTTTT.

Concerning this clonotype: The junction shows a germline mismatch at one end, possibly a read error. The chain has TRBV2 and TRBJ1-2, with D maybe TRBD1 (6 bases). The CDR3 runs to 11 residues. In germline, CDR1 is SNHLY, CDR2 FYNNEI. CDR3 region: CEGGANYGYTF. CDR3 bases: TGCGAAGGGGGGGCTAACTATGGCTACACCTTC.

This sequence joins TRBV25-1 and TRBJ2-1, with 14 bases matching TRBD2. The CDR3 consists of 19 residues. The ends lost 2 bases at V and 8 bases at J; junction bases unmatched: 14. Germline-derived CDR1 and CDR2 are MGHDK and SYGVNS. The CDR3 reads CASSELRGSGTSGRHEQFF. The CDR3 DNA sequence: TGTGCCAGCAGTGAACTCAGGGGGTCCGGGACTAGCGGGAGACATGAGCAGTTCTTC.

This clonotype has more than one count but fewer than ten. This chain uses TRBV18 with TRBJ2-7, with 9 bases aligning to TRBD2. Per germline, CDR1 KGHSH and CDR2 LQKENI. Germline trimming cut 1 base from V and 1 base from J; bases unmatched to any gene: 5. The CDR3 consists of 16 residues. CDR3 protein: CASSPLSGSGSYEQYV. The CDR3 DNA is TGTGCCAGCTCACCACTTAGCGGGAGCGGGTCCTACGAGCAGTACGTC.

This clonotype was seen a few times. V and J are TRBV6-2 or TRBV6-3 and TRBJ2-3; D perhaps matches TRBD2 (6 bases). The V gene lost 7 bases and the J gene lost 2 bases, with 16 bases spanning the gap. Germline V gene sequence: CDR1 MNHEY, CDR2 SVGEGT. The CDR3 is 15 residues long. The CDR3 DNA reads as TGTGCCAGCAATACCTGGGGGGTACCCACAGATACGCAGTATTTT. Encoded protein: CASNTWGVPTDTQYF.

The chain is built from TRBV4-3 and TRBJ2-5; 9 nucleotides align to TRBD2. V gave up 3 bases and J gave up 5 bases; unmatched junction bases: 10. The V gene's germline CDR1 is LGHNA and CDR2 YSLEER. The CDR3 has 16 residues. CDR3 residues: CASSHRLAGVTETQYF. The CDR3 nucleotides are TGCGCCAGCAGCCATCGTTTAGCGGGAGTTACGGAGACCCAGTACTTC.

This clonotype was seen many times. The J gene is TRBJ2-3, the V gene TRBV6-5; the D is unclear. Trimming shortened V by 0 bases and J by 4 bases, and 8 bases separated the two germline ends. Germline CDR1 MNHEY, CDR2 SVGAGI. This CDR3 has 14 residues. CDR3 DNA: TGTGCCAGCAGTTACTCGCTGCGGTCAGATACGCAGTATTTT. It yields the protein CASSYSLRSDTQYF.

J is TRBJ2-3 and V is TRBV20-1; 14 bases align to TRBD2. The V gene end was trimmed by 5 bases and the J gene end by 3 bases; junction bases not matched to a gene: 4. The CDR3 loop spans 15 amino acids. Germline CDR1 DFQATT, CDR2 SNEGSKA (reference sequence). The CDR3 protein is CSAPGLAGGTDTQYF. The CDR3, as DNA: TGCAGTGCTCCCGGACTAGCGGGAGGAACAGATACGCAGTATTTT.

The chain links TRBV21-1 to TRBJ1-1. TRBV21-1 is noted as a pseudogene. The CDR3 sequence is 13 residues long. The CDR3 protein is CASSKVRNTEAFF. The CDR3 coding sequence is TGTGCCAGCAGCAAAGTCCGGAACACTGAAGCTTTCTTT.

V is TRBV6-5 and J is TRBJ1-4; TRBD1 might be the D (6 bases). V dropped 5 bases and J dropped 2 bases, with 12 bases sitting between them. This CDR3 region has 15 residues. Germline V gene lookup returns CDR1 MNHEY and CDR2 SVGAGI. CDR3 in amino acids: CASSNTGFTNEKLFF. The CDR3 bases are TGTGCCAGCAGTAATACAGGGTTTACTAATGAAAAACTGTTTTTT.

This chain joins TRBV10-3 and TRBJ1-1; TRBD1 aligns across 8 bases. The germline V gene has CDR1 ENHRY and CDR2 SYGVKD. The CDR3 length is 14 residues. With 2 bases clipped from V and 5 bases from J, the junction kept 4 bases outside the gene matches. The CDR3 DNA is TGTGCCATCAGTGAGCAGGGGGCGGCGACTGAAGCTTTCTTT. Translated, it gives CAISEQGAATEAFF.

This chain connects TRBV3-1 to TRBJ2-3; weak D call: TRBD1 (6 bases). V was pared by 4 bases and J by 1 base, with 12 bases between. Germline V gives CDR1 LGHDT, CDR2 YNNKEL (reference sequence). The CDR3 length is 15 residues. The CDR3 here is CASSPGAACTDTQYF. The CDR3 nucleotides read TGTGCCAGCAGCCCAGGGGCAGCGTGCACAGATACGCAGTATTTT.

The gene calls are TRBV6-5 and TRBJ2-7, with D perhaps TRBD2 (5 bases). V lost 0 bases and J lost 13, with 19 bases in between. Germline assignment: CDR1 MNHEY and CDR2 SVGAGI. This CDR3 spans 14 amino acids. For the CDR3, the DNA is TGTGCCAGCAGTTACTCGGCCCCTTGGGAGACCCACTACTTC. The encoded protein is CASSYSAPWETHYF.

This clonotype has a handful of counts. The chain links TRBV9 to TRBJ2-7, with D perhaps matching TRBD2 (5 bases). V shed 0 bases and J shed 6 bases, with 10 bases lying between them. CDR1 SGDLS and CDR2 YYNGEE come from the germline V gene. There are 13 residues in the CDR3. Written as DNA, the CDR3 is TGTGCCAGCAGCGTAGGGACGGCGGGCGAGCAGTACTTC. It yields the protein CASSVGTAGEQYF. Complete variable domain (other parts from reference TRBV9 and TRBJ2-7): DSGVTQTPKHLITATGQRVTLRCSPRSGDLSVYWYQQSLDQGLQFLIQYYNGEERAKGNILERFSAQQFPDLHSELNLSSLELGDSALYFCASSVGTAGEQYFGPGTRLTVT.

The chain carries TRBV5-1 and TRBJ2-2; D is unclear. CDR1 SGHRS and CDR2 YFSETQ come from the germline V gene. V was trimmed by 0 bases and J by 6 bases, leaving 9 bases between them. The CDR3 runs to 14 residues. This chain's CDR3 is CASSLGDWPGELFF. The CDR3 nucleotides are TGCGCCAGCAGCTTGGGTGACTGGCCCGGGGAGCTGTTTTTT.

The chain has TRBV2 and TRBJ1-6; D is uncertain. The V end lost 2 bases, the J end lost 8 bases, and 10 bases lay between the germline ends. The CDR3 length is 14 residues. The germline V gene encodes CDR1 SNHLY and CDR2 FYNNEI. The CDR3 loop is CASSERAEDSPLHF. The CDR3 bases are TGTGCCAGCAGTGAACGGGCAGAAGATTCACCCCTCCACTTT.

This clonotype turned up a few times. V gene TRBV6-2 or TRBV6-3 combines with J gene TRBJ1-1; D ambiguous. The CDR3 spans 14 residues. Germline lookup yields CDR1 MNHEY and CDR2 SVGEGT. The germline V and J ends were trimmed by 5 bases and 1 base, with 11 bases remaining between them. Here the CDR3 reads CASSRGGPNTEAFF. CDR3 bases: TGTGCCAGCAGTAGAGGAGGGCCGAACACTGAAGCTTTCTTT.

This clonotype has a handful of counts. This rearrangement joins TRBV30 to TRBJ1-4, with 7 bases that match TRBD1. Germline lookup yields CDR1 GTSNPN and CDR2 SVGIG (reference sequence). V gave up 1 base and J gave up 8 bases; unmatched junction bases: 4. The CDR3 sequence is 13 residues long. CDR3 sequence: CAWSGPRGEKLFF. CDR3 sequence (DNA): TGTGCCTGGAGTGGACCCAGGGGGGAAAAACTGTTTTTT.

The DNA for the CDR3 is TGTGCCTGGGCCAGGGGACTACTCTCCTACGAGCAGTACTTC. Translating it yields CAWARGLLSYEQYF. This chain links TRBV30 with TRBJ2-7, with D possibly matching TRBD2 (7 bases). The CDR3 runs to 14 residues. The V and J ends lost 5 bases and 0 bases respectively, with 14 bases between them. In germline, CDR1 is GTSNPN, CDR2 SVGIG (reference sequence).

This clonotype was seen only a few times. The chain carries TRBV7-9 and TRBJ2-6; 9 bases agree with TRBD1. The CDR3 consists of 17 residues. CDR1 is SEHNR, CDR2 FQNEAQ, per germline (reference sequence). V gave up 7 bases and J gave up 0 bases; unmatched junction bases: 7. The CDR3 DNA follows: TGTGCCAGCAACCCGGGACAGGGCATCTCTGGGGCCAACGTCCTGACTTTC. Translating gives CASNPGQGISGANVLTF. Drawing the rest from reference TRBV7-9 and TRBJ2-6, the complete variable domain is DTGVSQNPRHKITKRGQNVTFRCDPISEHNRLYWYRQTLGQGPEFLTYFQNEAQLEKSRLLSDRFSAERPKGSFSTLEIQRTEQGDSAMYLCASNPGQGISGANVLTFGAGSRLTVL.

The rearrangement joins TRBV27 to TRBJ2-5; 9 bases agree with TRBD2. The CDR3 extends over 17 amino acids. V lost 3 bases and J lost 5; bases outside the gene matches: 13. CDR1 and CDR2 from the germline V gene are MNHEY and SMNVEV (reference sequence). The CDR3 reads CASSLSSGSSGPETQYF. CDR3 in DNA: TGTGCCAGCAGTTTGAGTAGCGGGAGTTCAGGACCTGAGACCCAGTACTTC.

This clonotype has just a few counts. The CDR3 region is CASSPAAGDVDTQYF. The CDR3 DNA reads TGTGCCAGCTCACCTGCAGCGGGAGATGTAGATACGCAGTATTTT. The rearrangement joins TRBV18 to TRBJ2-3; 8 bases are shared with TRBD2. The CDR3 has 15 amino acids. The V segment lost 3 bases and the J segment 5 bases; nucleotides outside the gene matches: 7. The V gene's germline CDR1 is KGHSH and CDR2 LQKENI.